There are a few counts of the clone carrying this T cell receptor (beta chain). The antigen remains unidentified. These data belong to a study of T-cell memory formation after mild COVID-19. Study findings and constraints: Clones contracting day 15 to 85 were balanced CD4/CD8; later expanders leaned CD4+.

CDR3 length: 15 amino acids. The V segment lost 6 bases and the J segment 2 bases; nucleotides outside the gene matches: 7. TCRdb recomputed calls from the 5' RACE reads with MiXCR, one row per CDR3 protein. The sample records fewer than 700,000 distinct CDR3 sequences, 18% being singletons. The receptor comes from an adult woman who had mild COVID-19 (a few samples of this study predate the infection). Cell type and time point are not known. Sequenced: PBMCs or a T cell subset sorted from them (not recorded which). This chain connects TRBV12-3 or TRBV12-4 to TRBJ1-5; 7 nucleotides line up with TRBD1. The CDR3 nucleotides read TGTGCCAGCAGCTGGAGGGGGCAAGGCAATCAGCCCCAGCATTTT. Its translation: CASSWRGQGNQPQHF.